This T cell receptor beta chain stems from a study of blood T cell repertoires in COVID-19. Study context: PBMCs, B-cell-depleted T cells, or T cells were the source of the cDNA or gDNA that made up the material.

The CDR3 is made up of 15 amino acids. Germline CDR1 reads SNHLY; CDR2 reads FYNNEI. As to this clone: At one end the junction does not follow the germline gene, possibly because of a read error.

The authors' processing: Amplified reference gene primers provided the basis for estimating nucleated cell counts. Sequenced by immunoSEQ multiplex PCR; TCRdb stores in-frame clones only, minus some. The V and J calls and clone size come from that table; D and trimming were worked out from the DNA. The data hold fewer than 600,000 clones, with more than 75% observed a single time. The study recruited people aged roughly 18 to 95 years across 24 US areas. The chain uses TRBV2 and TRBJ1-2; maybe TRBD1 (5 bases). Sequencing used PBMCs or T cells enriched from blood (not recorded which). The receptor's source is a woman aged 40 to 50 who had recovered from COVID-19. DNA of the CDR3: TGTGCCAGCAGGGAAGACAGAACCCTCTTCTATGGCTACACCTTC. Translation gives CASREDRTLFYGYTF.